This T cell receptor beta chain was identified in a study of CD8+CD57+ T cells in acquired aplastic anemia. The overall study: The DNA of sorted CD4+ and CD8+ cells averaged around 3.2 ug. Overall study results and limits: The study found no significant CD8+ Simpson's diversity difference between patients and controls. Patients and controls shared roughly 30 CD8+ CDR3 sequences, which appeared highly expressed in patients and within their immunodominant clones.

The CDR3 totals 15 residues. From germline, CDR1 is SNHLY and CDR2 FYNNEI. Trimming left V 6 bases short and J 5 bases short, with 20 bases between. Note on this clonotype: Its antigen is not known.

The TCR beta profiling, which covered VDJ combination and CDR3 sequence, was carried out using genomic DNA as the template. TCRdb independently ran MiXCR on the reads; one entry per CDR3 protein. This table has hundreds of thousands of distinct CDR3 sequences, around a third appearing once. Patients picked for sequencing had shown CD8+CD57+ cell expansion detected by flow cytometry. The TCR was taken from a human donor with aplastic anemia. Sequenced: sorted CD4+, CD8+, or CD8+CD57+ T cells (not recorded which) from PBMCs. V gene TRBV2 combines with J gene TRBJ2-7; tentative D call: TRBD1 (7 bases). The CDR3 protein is CASSAGQRPLDEQYF. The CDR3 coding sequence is TGTGCCAGCAGCGCGGGACAGCGGCCTCTGGACGAGCAGTACTTC.